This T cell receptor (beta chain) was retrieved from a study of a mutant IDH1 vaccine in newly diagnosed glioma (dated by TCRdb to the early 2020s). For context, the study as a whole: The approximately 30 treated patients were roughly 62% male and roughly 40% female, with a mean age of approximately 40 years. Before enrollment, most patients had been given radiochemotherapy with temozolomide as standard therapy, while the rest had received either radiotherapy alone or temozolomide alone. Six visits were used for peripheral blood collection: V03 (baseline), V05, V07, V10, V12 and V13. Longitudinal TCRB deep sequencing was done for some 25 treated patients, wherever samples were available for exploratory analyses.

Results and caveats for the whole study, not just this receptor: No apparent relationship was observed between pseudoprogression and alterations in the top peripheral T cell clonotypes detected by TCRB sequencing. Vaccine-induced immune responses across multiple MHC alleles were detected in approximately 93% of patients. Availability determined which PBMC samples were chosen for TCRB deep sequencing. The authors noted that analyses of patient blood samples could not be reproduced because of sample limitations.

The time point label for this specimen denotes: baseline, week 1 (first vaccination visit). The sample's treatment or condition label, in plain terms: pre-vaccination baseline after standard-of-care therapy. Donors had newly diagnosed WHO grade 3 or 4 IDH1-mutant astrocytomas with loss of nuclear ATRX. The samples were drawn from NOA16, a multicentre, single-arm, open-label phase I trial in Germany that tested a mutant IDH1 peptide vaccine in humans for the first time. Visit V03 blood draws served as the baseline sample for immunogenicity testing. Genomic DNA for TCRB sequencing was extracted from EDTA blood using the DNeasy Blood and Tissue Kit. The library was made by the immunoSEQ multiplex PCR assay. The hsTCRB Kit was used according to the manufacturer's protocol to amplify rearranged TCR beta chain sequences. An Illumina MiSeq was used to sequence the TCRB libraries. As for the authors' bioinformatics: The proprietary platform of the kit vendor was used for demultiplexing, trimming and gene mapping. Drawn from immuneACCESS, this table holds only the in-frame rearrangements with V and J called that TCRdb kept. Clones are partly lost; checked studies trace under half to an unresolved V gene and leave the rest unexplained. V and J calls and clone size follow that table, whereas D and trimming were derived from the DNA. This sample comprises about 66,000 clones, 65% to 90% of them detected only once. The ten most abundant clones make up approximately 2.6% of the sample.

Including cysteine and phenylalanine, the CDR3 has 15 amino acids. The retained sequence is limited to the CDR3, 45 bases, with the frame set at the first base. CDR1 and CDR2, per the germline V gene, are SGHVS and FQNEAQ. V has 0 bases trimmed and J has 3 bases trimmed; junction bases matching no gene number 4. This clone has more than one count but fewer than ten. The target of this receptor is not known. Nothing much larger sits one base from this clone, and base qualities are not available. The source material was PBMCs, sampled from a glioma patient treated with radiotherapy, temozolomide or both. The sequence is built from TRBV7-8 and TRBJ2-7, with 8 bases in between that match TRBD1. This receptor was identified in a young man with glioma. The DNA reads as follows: TGTGCCAGCAGCTTAGCGGGGACAGGAGTCTACGAGCAGTACTTC. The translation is CASSLAGTGVYEQYF.